This T cell receptor (beta chain) comes out of a study of OX40 agonist ivuxolimab in advanced cancers. About this clone itself: Its antigen remains unknown.

The V gene end was trimmed by 2 bases and the J gene end by 1 base; junction bases not matched to a gene: 7. The CDR3 runs 16 residues. CDR1 MNHNS and CDR2 SASEGT come from the germline V gene. Notes on the study in general: Doses of 0.1 to 3.0 mg/kg were accompanied by clonal expansion of CD4+ and CD8+ blood T cells by week 6. Researchers report that CD8+ T cells had, on average, more expanded clones than CD4+. In the 0.1-3.0 mg/kg groups, partial responders showed among the lowest expansion.

Here immunoSEQ multiplex PCR was the method, and the copy in TCRdb shows in-frame clones only, minus some. The data show more than 70,000 clones, around 90% seen once. This sequence originates from an adult with an advanced solid tumor such as melanoma, head and neck, liver or kidney cancer. The V call is TRBV6-1, the J call TRBJ2-7; 8 bases are shared with TRBD1. The sequenced sample was CD4+ or CD8+ T cells sorted from blood, obtained in a trial of the OX40 agonist ivuxolimab. For the CDR3, the DNA is TGTGCCAGCAGTGAAAATCCCACAGGGGGTTCCTACGAGCAGTACTTC. This gives the protein CASSENPTGGSYEQYF.